Listed below are T cell receptor beta chains from one sample, sequenced in a study of blood T cell repertoires in COVID-19. The protocol was immunoSEQ multiplex PCR, while the TCRdb copy is restricted to in-frame clones and leaves out a portion. This table has 40,000 to 65,000 clones, roughly 79% appearing once. The sequencing sample was made of peripheral blood. Every receptor here comes from a human donor with active or convalescent COVID-19. The donor label of this sample is uncertain. Both conserved end residues are part of each CDR3. The D gene is left open where the match is weak. Only some rows state a clone size, as once, few, many or a class for expanded clones.

d_call,j_call,v_call,clone_size,cdr3_aa,cdr3_nt
TRBD1,TRBJ1-5,TRBV7-6,few,CASSEGQGISSNQPQHF,TGTGCCAGCAGTGAAGGACAGGGGATAAGTAGCAATCAGCCCCAGCATTTT
NA,TRBJ1-1,TRBV5-1,once,CASTGLTNTEAFF,TGCGCCAGTACAGGGTTAACGAACACTGAAGCTTTCTTT
TRBD1,TRBJ1-1,TRBV19,NA,CASSIIPGQGEAFF,TGTGCCAGTAGTATCATACCGGGACAGGGAGAAGCTTTCTTT
NA,TRBJ2-7,TRBV11-3,NA,CASSPGGASPTYEQYF,TGTGCCAGCAGCCCCGGTGGAGCTAGCCCTACCTACGAGCAGTACTTC
NA,TRBJ2-1,TRBV9,NA,CASSGRNEQFF,TGTGCCAGCAGCGGGAGGAATGAGCAGTTCTTC
TRBD2,TRBJ2-2,TRBV7-6,NA,CASSLVGRTGTGELFF,TGTGCCAGCAGCTTAGTCGGGAGGACGGGCACCGGGGAGCTGTTTTTT
TRBD1,TRBJ2-7,TRBV6-6,NA,CASRPLSGTGGDEQYF,TGTGCCAGCAGGCCTTTGAGCGGGACAGGGGGCGACGAGCAGTACTTC
TRBD2,TRBJ2-1,TRBV11-2,NA,CASSLRLAGRASYNEQFF,TGTGCCAGCAGCTTGAGACTAGCGGGACGGGCCTCCTACAATGAGCAGTTCTTC
TRBD1,TRBJ1-2,TRBV18,NA,CASSPGQGIGYTF,TGTGCCAGCTCACCCGGACAGGGTATAGGCTACACCTTC
NA,TRBJ2-2,TRBV18,few,CASSPKAGPAGELFF,TGTGCCAGCTCACCAAAAGCAGGGCCCGCCGGGGAGCTGTTTTTT
TRBD2,TRBJ2-5,TRBV30,NA,CAWSEAAGGPGTQYF,TGTGCCTGGAGTGAAGCGGCGGGAGGGCCAGGGACCCAGTACTTC
NA,TRBJ2-7,TRBV12-5,few,CASGTTVLDEQYF,TGTGCTAGTGGTACCACGGTGCTGGACGAGCAGTACTTC
TRBD2,TRBJ2-3,TRBV6-2/TRBV6-3,NA,CASSPLGTSGFTDTQYF,TGTGCCAGCAGTCCCCTGGGAACTAGCGGGTTCACAGATACGCAGTATTTT
NA,TRBJ1-6,TRBV3-1/TRBV3-2,NA,CASSLDSRLHF,TGTGCCAGCAGCCTCGACAGTCGCCTCCACTTT
TRBD1,TRBJ2-7,TRBV3-1/TRBV3-2,NA,CASSSRTGAPSYEQYF,TGTGCCAGCAGCTCTAGGACAGGGGCTCCCTCCTACGAGCAGTACTTC
TRBD1,TRBJ1-5,TRBV5-4,NA,CASSFEGTGRNQPQHF,TGTGCCAGCAGCTTTGAGGGGACAGGGAGGAATCAGCCCCAGCATTTT
TRBD1,TRBJ1-1,TRBV9,NA,CASSATGGSTEAFF,TGTGCCAGCAGCGCCACAGGGGGTAGCACTGAAGCTTTCTTT
TRBD1,TRBJ1-5,TRBV15,few,CATSRDIADRGRNQPQHF,TGTGCCACCAGCAGAGATATTGCGGACAGGGGAAGGAATCAGCCCCAGCATTTT
NA,TRBJ1-1,TRBV6-1,NA,CASSDQPGRSNTEAFF,TGTGCCAGCAGTGACCAACCGGGTCGTTCGAACACTGAAGCTTTCTTT
NA,TRBJ2-7,TRBV3-1/TRBV3-2,few,CASSQGQIALEQYF,TGTGCCAGCAGCCAAGGTCAGATAGCACTCGAGCAGTACTTC
NA,TRBJ2-2,TRBV4-2,NA,CASSQEWRKATGELFF,TGTGCCAGCAGCCAAGAATGGCGGAAAGCCACCGGGGAGCTGTTTTTT
NA,TRBJ2-3,TRBV27,NA,CASRVAGRRTDTQYF,TGTGCCAGCAGGGTGGCAGGGAGGCGCACAGATACGCAGTATTTT
NA,TRBJ2-1,TRBV14,once,CASSQQVAGEQFF,TGTGCCAGCAGCCAACAGGTGGCAGGTGAGCAGTTCTTC
NA,TRBJ1-1,TRBV5-1,NA,CASSLEDRYTEAFF,TGCGCCAGCAGCTTGGAGGACAGATACACTGAAGCTTTCTTT
TRBD1,TRBJ1-1,TRBV11-3,NA,CASSSGTGVYGEAFF,TGTGCCAGCAGCTCCGGGACAGGGGTTTATGGTGAAGCTTTCTTT
NA,TRBJ2-1,TRBV5-1,NA,CASSFGGDSYNEQFF,TGCGCCAGCAGCTTCGGCGGGGACTCCTACAATGAGCAGTTCTTC
NA,TRBJ2-5,TRBV6-5,NA,CASKRTPRGETQYF,TGTGCCAGCAAAAGGACCCCCAGGGGTGAGACCCAGTACTTC
TRBD1,TRBJ2-5,TRBV9,NA,CASSERQGLDWTQYF,TGTGCCAGCAGCGAGAGACAGGGGCTCGATTGGACCCAGTACTTC
TRBD2,TRBJ2-7,TRBV7-2,NA,CASSTRGGSSYEQYF,TGTGCCAGCAGTACCCGGGGGGGGAGCTCCTACGAGCAGTACTTC
TRBD1,TRBJ2-1,TRBV2,NA,CASNGQGFNEQFF,TGTGCCAGCAATGGACAGGGATTTAATGAGCAGTTCTTC
TRBD2,TRBJ2-2,TRBV3-1/TRBV3-2,NA,CASSRPSGHSGGELFF,TGTGCCAGCAGCCGGCCTAGCGGACATTCCGGCGGGGAGCTGTTTTTT
TRBD2,TRBJ2-2,TRBV10-3,NA,CAITPKGLAGVPGANTGELFF,TGTGCCATCACACCCAAGGGGCTAGCGGGAGTACCCGGCGCGAACACCGGGGAGCTGTTTTTT
NA,TRBJ1-2,TRBV24-1,NA,CATSESHAGGYTF,TGTGCCACCAGTGAATCCCACGCCGGGGGCTACACCTTC
TRBD1,TRBJ2-1,TRBV19,NA,CASNPRDRNLNEQFF,TGTGCCAGTAATCCCCGGGACAGGAATCTCAATGAGCAGTTCTTC
TRBD2,TRBJ2-3,TRBV11-2,NA,CASSLGAGLGTDTQYF,TGTGCCAGCAGCTTAGGAGCGGGACTGGGGACAGATACGCAGTATTTT
TRBD2,TRBJ2-2,TRBV4-1,NA,CPPSRPGGGTGELFF,TGCCCCCCCAGCCGGCCCGGGGGGGGGACCGGGGAGCTGTTTTTT
TRBD1,TRBJ1-3,TRBV11-2,once,CASRLGQEGNTIYF,TGTGCCAGCAGGCTGGGACAGGAAGGAAACACCATATATTTT
NA,TRBJ2-5,TRBV5-6,once,CASTLRTVQETQYF,TGTGCCAGCACTCTCAGGACAGTCCAAGAGACCCAGTACTTC
TRBD1,TRBJ1-4,TRBV5-6,NA,CASSLLIQGANEKLFF,TGTGCCAGCAGCCTGTTAATACAGGGGGCTAATGAAAAACTGTTTTTT
TRBD2,TRBJ2-3,TRBV5-1,NA,CASSLGLAGVSTDTQYF,TGCGCCAGCAGCTTGGGGCTAGCGGGAGTCAGCACAGATACGCAGTATTTT
TRBD1,TRBJ1-2,TRBV9,few,CASSIDRDLYGYTF,TGTGCCAGCAGCATTGACAGGGACCTCTATGGCTACACCTTC
TRBD1,TRBJ2-3,TRBV5-4,NA,CAPRDRSSTDTQYF,TGTGCCCCCCGGGACAGGTCTAGCACAGATACGCAGTATTTT
TRBD1,TRBJ1-1,TRBV5-5,NA,CASSLQGARSTEAFF,TGTGCCAGCAGCTTACAGGGGGCACGGTCCACTGAAGCTTTCTTT
NA,TRBJ1-2,TRBV7-9,NA,CASSLGPLGYTF,TGTGCCAGCAGCTTAGGGCCTTTGGGCTACACCTTC
TRBD1,TRBJ1-6,TRBV28,NA,CASSLPGQSYNSPLHF,TGTGCCAGCAGTTTACCGGGACAGTCTTATAATTCACCCCTCCACTTT
NA,TRBJ2-3,TRBV19,NA,CASSIMITGDTQYF,TGTGCCAGTAGTATAATGATAACAGGGGATACGCAGTATTTT
NA,TRBJ1-2,TRBV11-1,NA,CASSSSAGAFYGYTF,TGTGCCAGCAGCTCAAGCGCGGGGGCATTCTATGGCTACACCTTC
NA,TRBJ1-5,TRBV29-1,NA,CSVDCPISNQPQHF,TGCAGCGTTGATTGCCCTATCTCTAATCAGCCCCAGCATTTT
TRBD1,TRBJ2-7,TRBV27,NA,CASSFGGGQGGEQYF,TGTGCCAGCAGTTTTGGCGGGGGACAGGGCGGGGAGCAGTACTTC
NA,TRBJ2-5,TRBV28,NA,CASRSQGGGTETQYF,TGTGCCAGCAGGTCACAGGGCGGGGGCACAGAGACCCAGTACTTC